The 5 T cell receptor beta chains below all came from one sample that was sequenced in a study of T cell repertoires in cytomegalovirus infection. From the reads, TCRdb called clonotypes with MiXCR, one entry per CDR3 protein. The profile shows fewer than 1,000,000 distinct CDR3 sequences, around 30% of them singletons. No antigen is known for these receptors. This material consisted of cultured CD8+ T cells from PBMCs, taken from culture after CMV antigen stimulation. The receptors were sampled from a human donor in good health (CMV status not recorded). Some clones in this sample may be carry-over from other donors' samples.

This clonotype showed up many times. This rearrangement joins TRBV6-1 to TRBJ2-1, with 9 bases that match TRBD2. Germline V CDR1 and CDR2: MNHNS, SASEGT. The CDR3 runs 17 residues. With 7 bases clipped from V and 9 bases from J, the junction kept 19 bases outside the gene matches. DNA of the CDR3: TGTGCCAGCACCTCGCAGGATGGGCGGGGGGGGATTAGTGAGCAGTTCTTC. Translated: CASTSQDGRGGISEQFF.

The V call is TRBV12-3 or TRBV12-4, the J call TRBJ1-6; no definite D call. With 7 bases removed from V and 6 bases from J, the gap between germline ends came to 16 bases. This CDR3 has 15 amino acids. CDR3 loop: CASTAKARGNSPLHF. In DNA form, the CDR3 reads TGTGCCAGCACCGCTAAGGCCCGGGGTAATTCACCCCTCCACTTT.

V gene TRBV7-9 combines with J gene TRBJ2-7; D might be TRBD1 (5 bases). Germline-derived CDR1 and CDR2 are SEHNR and FQNEAQ (reference sequence). The CDR3 spans 15 residues. Trimming removed 1 base from V and 6 bases from J, with 16 bases in between. The CDR3 sequence: CASSLGGRKVGEQYF. In DNA form, the CDR3 reads TGTGCCAGCAGCTTAGGGGGCAGAAAGGTGGGCGAGCAGTACTTC.

A few counts support this clonotype. The chain links TRBV27 to TRBJ1-1; D perhaps matches TRBD1 (5 bases). CDR1 is MNHEY, CDR2 SMNVEV, per germline (reference sequence). This CDR3 comprises 13 residues. Trimming removed 6 bases at V and 7 bases at J, with 15 bases between. Here the CDR3 reads CASSKSGRVEAFF. CDR3 DNA: TGTGCCAGCAGCAAATCAGGCAGGGTTGAAGCTTTCTTT.

This clonotype was seen at least ten times. The genes are TRBV7-2 and TRBJ2-1; 9 bases align to TRBD1. The J segment lost 7 bases and the V segment lost 1 base, leaving 14 bases of the junction unmatched. The CDR3 runs to 18 residues. CDR1 and CDR2 from the germline V gene are SGHTA and FQGNSA. The CDR3 DNA reads TGTGCCAGCAGCTTAGGGTTGCCCGGGACAGGGTTATGGAATGAGCAGTTCTTC. Translation: CASSLGLPGTGLWNEQFF.